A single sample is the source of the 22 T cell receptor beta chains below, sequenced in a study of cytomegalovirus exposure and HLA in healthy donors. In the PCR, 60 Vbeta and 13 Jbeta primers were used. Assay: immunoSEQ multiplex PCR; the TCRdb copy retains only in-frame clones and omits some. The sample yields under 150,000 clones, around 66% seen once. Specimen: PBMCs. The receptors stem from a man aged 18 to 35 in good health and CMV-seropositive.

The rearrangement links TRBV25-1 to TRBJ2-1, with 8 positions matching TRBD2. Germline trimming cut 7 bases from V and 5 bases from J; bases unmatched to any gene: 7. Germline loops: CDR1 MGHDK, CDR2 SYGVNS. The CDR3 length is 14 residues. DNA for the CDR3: TGTGCCAGCACCGACGGGGGGGCCAACAATGAGCAGTTCTTC. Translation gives CASTDGGANNEQFF. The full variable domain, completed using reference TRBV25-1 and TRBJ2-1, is EADIYQTPRYLVIGTGKKITLECSQTMGHDKMYWYQQDPGMELHLIHYSYGVNSTEKGDLSSESTVSRIRTEHFPLTLESARPSHTSQYLCASTDGGANNEQFFGPGTRLTVL.

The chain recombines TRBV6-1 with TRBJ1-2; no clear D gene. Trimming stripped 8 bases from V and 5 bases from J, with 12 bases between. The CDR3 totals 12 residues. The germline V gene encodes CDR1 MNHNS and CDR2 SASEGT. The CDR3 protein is CASSVGGYGYTF. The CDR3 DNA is TGTGCCAGCTCCGTTGGCGGGTATGGCTACACCTTC.

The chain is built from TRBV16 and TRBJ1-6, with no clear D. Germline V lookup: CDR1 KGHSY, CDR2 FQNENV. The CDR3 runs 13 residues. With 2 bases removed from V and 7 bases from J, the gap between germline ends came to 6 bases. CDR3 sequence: CASSQTGNSPLHF. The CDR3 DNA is TGTGCCAGCAGCCAAACGGGGAATTCACCCCTCCACTTT.

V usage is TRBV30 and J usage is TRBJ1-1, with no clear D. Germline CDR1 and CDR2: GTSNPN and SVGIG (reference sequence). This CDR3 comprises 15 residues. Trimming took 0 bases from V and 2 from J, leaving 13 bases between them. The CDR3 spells CAWSVRRVRNTEAFF. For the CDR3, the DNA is TGTGCCTGGAGTGTACGGAGGGTGAGAAACACTGAAGCTTTCTTT.

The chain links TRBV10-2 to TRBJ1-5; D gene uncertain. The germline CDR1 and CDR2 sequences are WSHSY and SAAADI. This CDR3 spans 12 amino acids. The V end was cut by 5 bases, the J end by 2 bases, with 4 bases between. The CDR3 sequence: CASSTGNQPQHF. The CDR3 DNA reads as TGCGCCAGCAGTACAGGCAATCAGCCCCAGCATTTT.

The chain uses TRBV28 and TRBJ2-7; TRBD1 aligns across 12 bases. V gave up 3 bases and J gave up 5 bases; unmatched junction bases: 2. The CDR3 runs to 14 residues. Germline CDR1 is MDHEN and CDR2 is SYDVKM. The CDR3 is CASSLGTGGNEQYF. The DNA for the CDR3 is TGTGCCAGCAGTTTGGGGACAGGGGGCAACGAGCAGTACTTC.

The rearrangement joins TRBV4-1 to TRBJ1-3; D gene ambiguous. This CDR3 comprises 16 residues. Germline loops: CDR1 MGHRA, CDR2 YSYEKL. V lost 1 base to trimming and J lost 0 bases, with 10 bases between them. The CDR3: CASSQVRAISGNTIYF. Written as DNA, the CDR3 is TGCGCCAGCAGCCAAGTGAGGGCAATCTCTGGAAACACCATATATTTT.

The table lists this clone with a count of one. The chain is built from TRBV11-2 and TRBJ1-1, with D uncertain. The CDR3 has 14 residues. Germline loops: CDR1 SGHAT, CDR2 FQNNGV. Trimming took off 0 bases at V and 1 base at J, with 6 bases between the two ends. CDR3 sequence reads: CASSLDPGNTEAFF. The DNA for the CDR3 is TGTGCCAGCAGCTTAGACCCGGGGAACACTGAAGCTTTCTTT.

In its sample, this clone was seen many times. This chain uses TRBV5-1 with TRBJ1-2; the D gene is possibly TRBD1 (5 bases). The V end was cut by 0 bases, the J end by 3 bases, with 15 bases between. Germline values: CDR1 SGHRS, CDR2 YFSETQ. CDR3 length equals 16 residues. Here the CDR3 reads CASSLGFGGVYYGYTF. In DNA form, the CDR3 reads TGCGCCAGCAGCTTGGGATTCGGGGGGGTATACTATGGCTACACCTTC.

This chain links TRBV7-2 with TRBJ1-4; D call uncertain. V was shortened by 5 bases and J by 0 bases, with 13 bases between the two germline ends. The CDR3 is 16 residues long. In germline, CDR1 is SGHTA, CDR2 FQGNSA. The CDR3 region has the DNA TGTGCCAGCAGCCTAGGTTACAGACCAACTAATGAAAAACTGTTTTTT. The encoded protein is CASSLGYRPTNEKLFF.

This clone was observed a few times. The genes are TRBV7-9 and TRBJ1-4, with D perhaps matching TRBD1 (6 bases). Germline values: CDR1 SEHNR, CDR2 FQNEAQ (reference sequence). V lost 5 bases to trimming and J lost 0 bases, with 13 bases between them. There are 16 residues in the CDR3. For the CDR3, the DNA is TGTGCCAGCAGCCCAGGACAGTCTTCAACTAATGAAAAACTGTTTTTT. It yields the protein CASSPGQSSTNEKLFF.

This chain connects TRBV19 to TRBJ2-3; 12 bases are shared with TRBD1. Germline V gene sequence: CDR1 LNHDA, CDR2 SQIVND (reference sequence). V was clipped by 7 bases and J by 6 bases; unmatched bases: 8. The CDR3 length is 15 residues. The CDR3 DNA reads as TGTGCCAGTACCGCCGGGACAGGGGGCTATGATACGCAGTATTTT. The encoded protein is CASTAGTGGYDTQYF.

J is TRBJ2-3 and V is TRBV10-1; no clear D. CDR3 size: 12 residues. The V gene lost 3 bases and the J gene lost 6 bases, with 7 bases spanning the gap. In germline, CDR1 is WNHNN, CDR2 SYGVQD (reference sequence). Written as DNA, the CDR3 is TGCGCCAGCAGTGATTCGGGTGATACGCAGTATTTT. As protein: CASSDSGDTQYF.

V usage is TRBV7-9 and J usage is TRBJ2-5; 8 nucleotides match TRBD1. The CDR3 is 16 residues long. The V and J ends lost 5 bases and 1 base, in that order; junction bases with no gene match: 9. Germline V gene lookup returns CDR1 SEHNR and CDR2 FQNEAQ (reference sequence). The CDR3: CASSRPVTGVQETQYF. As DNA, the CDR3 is TGTGCCAGCAGCCGCCCCGTGACAGGGGTCCAAGAGACCCAGTACTTC.

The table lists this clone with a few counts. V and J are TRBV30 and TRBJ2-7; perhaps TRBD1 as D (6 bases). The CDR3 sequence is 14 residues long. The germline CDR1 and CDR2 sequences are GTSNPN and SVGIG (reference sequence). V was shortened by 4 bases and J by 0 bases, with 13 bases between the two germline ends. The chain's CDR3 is CAWNDRYASYEQYF. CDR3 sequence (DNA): TGTGCCTGGAACGACAGGTACGCCTCCTACGAGCAGTACTTC.

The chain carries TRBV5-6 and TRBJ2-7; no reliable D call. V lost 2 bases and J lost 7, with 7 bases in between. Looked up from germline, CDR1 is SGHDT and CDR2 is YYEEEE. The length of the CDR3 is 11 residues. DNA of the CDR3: TGTGCCAGCAGCTTTTGGGGAGAGCAGTACGTC. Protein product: CASSFWGEQYV.

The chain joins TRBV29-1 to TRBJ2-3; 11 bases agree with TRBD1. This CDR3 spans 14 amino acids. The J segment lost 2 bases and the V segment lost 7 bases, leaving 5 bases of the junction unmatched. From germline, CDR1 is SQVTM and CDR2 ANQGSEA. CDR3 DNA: TGCAGCGCAGAGGACAGGGGGCTCACAGATACGCAGTATTTT. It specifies CSAEDRGLTDTQYF.

The CDR3 DNA reads TGTGCCAGCAGCACTTACAGGGAAAAGAAGACTGGAAACACCATATATTTT. Translation: CASSTYREKKTGNTIYF. The chain has TRBV4-2 and TRBJ1-3, with a tentative D call TRBD1 (6 bases). Germline-derived CDR1 and CDR2 are LGHNA and YNFKEQ. V lost 5 bases and J lost 2, with 19 bases in between. The CDR3 is made up of 17 amino acids.

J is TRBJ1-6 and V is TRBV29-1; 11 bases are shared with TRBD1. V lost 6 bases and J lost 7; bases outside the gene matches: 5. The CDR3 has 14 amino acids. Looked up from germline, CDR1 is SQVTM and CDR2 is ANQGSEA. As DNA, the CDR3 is TGCAGCGTCAGGACAGGGGGCGAGAATTCACCCCTCCACTTT. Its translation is CSVRTGGENSPLHF.

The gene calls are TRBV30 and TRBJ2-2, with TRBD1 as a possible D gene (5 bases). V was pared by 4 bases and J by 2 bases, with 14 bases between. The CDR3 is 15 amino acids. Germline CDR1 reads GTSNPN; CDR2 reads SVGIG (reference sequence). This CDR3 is CAWKSRQGNTGELFF. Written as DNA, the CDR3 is TGTGCCTGGAAGAGCCGGCAGGGCAACACCGGGGAGCTGTTTTTT. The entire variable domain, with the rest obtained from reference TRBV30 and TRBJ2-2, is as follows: SQTIHQWPATLVQPVGSPLSLECTVEGTSNPNLYWYRQAAGRGLQLLFYSVGIGQISSEVPQNLSASRPQDRQFILSSKKLLLSDSGFYLCAWKSRQGNTGELFFGEGSRLTVL.

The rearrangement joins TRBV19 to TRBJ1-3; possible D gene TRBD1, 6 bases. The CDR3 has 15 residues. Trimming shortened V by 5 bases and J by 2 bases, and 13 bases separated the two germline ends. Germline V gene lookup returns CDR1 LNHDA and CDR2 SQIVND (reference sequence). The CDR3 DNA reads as TGTGCCAGTAGTCGACAGAGGACAGCTGGAAACACCATATATTTT. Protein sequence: CASSRQRTAGNTIYF.

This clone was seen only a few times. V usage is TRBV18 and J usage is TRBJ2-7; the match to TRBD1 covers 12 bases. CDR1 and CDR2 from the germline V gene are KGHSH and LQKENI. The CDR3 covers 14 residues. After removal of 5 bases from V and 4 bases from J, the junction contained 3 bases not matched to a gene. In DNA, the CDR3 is TGTGCCAGCTCAGGGACAGGGGGCTTTTACGAGCAGTACTTC. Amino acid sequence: CASSGTGGFYEQYF.